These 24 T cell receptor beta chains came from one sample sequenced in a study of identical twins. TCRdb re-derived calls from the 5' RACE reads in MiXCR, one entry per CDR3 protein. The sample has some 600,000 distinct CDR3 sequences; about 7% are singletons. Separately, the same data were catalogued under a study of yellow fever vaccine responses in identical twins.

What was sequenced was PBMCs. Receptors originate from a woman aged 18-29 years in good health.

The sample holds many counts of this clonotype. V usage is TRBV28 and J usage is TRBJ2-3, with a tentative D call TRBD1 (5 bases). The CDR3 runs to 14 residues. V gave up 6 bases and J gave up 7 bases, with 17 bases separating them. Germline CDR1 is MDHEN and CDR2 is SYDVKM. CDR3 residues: CASRDRAAGYTQYF. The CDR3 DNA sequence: TGTGCCAGCAGGGACCGGGCAGCAGGGTATACGCAGTATTTT.

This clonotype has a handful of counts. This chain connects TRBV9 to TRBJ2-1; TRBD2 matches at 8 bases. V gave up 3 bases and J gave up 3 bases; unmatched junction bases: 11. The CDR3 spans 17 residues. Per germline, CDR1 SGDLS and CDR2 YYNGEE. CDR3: CASSARGGTFDYNEQFF. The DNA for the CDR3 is TGTGCCAGCAGCGCTCGGGGGGGGACCTTTGACTACAATGAGCAGTTCTTC.

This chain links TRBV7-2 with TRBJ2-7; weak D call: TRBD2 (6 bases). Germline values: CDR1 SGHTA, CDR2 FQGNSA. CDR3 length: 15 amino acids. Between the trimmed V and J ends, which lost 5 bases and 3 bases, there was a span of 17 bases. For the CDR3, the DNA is TGTGCCAGCAGCCCGATGCGGGGTGGAAACTACGAGCAGTACTTC. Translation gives CASSPMRGGNYEQYF. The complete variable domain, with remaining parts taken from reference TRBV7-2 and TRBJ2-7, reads GAGVSQSPSNKVTEKGKDVELRCDPISGHTALYWYRQSLGQGLEFLIYFQGNSAPDKSGLPSDRFSAERTGGSVSTLTIQRTQQEDSAVYLCASSPMRGGNYEQYFGPGTRLTVT.

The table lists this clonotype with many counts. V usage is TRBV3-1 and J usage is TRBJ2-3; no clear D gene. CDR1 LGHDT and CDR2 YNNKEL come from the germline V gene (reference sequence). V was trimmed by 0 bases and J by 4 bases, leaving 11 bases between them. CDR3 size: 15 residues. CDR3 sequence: CASSQDEQAADTQYF. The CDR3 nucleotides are TGTGCCAGCAGCCAAGATGAGCAGGCGGCAGATACGCAGTATTTT.

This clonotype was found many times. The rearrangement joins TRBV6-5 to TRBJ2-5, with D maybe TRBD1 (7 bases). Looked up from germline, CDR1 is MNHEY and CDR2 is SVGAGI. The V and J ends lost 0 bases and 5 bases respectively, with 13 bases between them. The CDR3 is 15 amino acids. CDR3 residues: CASSYSIQGGETQYF. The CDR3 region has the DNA TGTGCCAGCAGTTACTCGATTCAGGGGGGTGAGACCCAGTACTTC.

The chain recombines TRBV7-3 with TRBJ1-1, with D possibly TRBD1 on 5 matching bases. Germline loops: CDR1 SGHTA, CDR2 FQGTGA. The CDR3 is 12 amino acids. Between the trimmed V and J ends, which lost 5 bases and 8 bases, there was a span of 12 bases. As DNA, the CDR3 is TGTGCCAGCAGCCCTACGGGGGGGGAAGCTTTCTTT. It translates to CASSPTGGEAFF. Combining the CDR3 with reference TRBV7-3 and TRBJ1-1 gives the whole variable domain GAGVSQTPSNKVTEKGKYVELRCDPISGHTALYWYRQSLGQGPEFLIYFQGTGAADDSGLPNDRFFAVRPEGSVSTLKIQRTERGDSAVYLCASSPTGGEAFFGQGTRLTVV.

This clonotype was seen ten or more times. The CDR3 DNA reads as TGCAGTGCTAGGTTCGGGAGCTCCTATAATTCACCCCTCCACTTT. Amino acid sequence: CSARFGSSYNSPLHF. The V call is TRBV20-1, the J call TRBJ1-6; D unresolved. Germline loops: CDR1 DFQATT, CDR2 SNEGSKA (reference sequence). This CDR3 contains 15 residues. V was cut by 3 bases and J by 0 bases, with 9 bases left in between.

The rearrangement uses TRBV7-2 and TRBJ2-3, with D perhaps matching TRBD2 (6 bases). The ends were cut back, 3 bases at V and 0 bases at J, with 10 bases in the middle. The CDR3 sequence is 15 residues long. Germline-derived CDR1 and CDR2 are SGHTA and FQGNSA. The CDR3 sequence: CASSFRETSTDTQYF. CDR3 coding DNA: TGTGCCAGCAGCTTTCGGGAGACCAGCACAGATACGCAGTATTTT.

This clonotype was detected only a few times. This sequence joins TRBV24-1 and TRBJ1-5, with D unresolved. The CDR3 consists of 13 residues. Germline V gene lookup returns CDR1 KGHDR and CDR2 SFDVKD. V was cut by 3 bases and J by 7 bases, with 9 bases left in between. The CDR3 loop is CATSDGIRQPQHF. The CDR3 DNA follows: TGTGCCACCAGTGATGGGATCCGGCAGCCCCAGCATTTT.

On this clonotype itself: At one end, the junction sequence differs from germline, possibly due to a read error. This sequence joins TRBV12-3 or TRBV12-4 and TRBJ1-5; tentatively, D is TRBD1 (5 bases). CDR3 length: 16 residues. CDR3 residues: CASNTGKGASNQPQHF. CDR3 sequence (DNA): TGTGCAAGCAACACCGGGAAAGGGGCTAGCAATCAGCCCCAGCATTTT.

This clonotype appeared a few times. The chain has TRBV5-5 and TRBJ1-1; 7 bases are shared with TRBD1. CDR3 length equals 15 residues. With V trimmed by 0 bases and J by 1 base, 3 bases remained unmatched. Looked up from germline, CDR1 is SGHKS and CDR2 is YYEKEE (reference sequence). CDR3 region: CASSLVRTGNTEAFF. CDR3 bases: TGTGCCAGCAGCTTGGTCAGGACAGGGAACACTGAAGCTTTCTTT.

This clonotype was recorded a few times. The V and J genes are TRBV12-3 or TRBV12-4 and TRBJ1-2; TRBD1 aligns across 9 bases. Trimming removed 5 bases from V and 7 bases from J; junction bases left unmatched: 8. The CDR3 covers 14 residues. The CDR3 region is CASSPVTGGSGYTF. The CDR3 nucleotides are TGTGCCAGCAGTCCGGTGACAGGGGGATCTGGCTACACCTTC.

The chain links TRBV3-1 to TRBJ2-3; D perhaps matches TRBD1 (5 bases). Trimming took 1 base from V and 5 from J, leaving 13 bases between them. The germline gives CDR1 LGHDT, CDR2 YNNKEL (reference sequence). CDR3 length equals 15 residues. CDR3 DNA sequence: TGTGCCAGCAGCCAAGGACCGGACACCGGAGATACGCAGTATTTT. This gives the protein CASSQGPDTGDTQYF.

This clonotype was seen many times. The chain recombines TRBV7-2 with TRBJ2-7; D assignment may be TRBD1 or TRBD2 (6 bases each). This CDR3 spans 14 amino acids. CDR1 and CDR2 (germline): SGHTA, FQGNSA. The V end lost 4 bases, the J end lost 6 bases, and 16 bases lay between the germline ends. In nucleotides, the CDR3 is TGTGCCAGCAGCTATAGGGGGGTTCGGGGCGAGCAGTACTTC. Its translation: CASSYRGVRGEQYF.

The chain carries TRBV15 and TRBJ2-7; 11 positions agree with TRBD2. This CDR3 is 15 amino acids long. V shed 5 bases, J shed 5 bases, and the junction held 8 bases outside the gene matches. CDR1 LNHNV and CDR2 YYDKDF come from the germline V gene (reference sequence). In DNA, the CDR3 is TGTGCCACCAGCGGTCTGGGACTAGCGGCAAACGAGCAGTACTTC. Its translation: CATSGLGLAANEQYF.

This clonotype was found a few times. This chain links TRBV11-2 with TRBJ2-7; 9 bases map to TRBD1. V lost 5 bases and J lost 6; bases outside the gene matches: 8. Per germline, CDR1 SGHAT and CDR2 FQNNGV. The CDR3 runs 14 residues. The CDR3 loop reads CASSARDRVIEQYF. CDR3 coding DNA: TGTGCCAGCAGCGCCCGGGACAGGGTCATCGAGCAGTACTTC. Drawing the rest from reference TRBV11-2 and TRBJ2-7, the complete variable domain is EAGVAQSPRYKIIEKRQSVAFWCNPISGHATLYWYQQILGQGPKLLIQFQNNGVVDDSQLPKDRFSAERLKGVDSTLKIQPAKLEDSAVYLCASSARDRVIEQYFGPGTRLTVT.

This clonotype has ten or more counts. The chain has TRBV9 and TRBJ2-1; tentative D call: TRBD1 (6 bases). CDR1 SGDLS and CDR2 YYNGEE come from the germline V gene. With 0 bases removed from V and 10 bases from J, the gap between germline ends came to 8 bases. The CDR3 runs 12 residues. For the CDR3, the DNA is TGTGCCAGCAGCGTAGCTAGGGGGGAGCAGTTCTTC. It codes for CASSVARGEQFF. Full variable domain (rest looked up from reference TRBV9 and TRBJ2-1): DSGVTQTPKHLITATGQRVTLRCSPRSGDLSVYWYQQSLDQGLQFLIQYYNGEERAKGNILERFSAQQFPDLHSELNLSSLELGDSALYFCASSVARGEQFFGPGTRLTVL.

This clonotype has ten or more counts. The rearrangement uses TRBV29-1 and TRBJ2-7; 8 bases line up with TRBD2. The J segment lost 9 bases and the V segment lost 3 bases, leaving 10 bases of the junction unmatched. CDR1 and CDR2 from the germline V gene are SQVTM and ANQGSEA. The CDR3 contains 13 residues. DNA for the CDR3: TGCAGCGTTGAGTCCGGGACTAGACCCGGGCAGTACTTC. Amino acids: CSVESGTRPGQYF.

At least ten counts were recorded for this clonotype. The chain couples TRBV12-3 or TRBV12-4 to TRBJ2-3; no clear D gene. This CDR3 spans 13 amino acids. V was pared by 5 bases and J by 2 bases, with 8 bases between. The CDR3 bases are TGTGCCAGCAGTCTCACGGACACAGATACGCAGTATTTT. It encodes CASSLTDTDTQYF.

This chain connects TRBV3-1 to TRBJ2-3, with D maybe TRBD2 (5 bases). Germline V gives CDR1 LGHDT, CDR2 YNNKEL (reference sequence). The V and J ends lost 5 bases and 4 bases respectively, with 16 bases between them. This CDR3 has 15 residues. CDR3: CASSGGPYPSDTQYF. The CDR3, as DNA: TGTGCCAGCAGCGGAGGACCTTACCCTTCAGATACGCAGTATTTT.

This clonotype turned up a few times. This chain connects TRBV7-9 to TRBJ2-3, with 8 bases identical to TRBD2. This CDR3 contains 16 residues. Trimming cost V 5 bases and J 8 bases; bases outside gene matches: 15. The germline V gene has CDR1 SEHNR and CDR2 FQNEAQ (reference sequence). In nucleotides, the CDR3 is TGTGCCAGCAGCGCAGACCTAGCGGGCCCGTGGGGTACGCAGTATTTT. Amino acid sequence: CASSADLAGPWGTQYF.

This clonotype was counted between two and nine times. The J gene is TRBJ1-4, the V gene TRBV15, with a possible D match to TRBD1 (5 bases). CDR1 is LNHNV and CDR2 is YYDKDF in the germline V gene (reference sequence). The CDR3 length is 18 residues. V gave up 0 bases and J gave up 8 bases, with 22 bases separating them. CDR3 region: CATSRDGVPTVEGEKLFF. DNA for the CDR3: TGTGCCACCAGCAGAGATGGGGTTCCCACCGTTGAGGGGGAAAAACTGTTTTTT.

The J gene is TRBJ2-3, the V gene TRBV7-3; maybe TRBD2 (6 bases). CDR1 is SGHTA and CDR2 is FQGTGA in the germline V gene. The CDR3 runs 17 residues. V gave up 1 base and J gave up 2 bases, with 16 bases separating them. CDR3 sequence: CASSLIRVADYTDTQYF. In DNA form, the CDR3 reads TGTGCCAGCAGCTTAATTAGGGTAGCGGACTACACAGATACGCAGTATTTT. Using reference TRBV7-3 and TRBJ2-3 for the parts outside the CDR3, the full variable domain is GAGVSQTPSNKVTEKGKYVELRCDPISGHTALYWYRQSLGQGPEFLIYFQGTGAADDSGLPNDRFFAVRPEGSVSTLKIQRTERGDSAVYLCASSLIRVADYTDTQYFGPGTRLTVL.

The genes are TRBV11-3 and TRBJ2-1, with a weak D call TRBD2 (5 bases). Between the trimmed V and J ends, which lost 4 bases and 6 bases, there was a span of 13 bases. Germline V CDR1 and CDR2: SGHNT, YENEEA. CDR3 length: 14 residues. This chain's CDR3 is CASSYPSIVNEQFF. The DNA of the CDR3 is TGTGCCAGCAGCTACCCTAGCATCGTCAATGAGCAGTTCTTC.